What follows are 11 T cell receptor beta chains derived from one specimen sequenced in a study of T cell repertoires in cytomegalovirus infection. TCRdb reprocessed the reads via MiXCR and lists one record per CDR3 protein. The sample holds more than 300,000 distinct CDR3 sequences, approximately 35% seen once. Their specific antigens are unknown. Sequencing used cultured PBMCs, obtained from culture after CMV antigen stimulation. The origin of the receptors is a human donor in good health (CMV status not recorded). Some clones in this sample may be carry-over from other donors' samples.

This chain uses TRBV6-1 with TRBJ2-1; D uncertain. Deletions cut 5 bases from V and 15 bases from J, with 17 bases between. The CDR3 length is 12 residues. Germline V lookup: CDR1 MNHNS, CDR2 SASEGT. CDR3: CASSYPGEKGFF. The CDR3 DNA is TGTGCCAGCAGTTACCCTGGGGAAAAAGGGTTCTTC.

This clonotype has a handful of counts. J is TRBJ2-1 and V is TRBV29-1; 10 bases agree with TRBD2. CDR1 is SQVTM and CDR2 is ANQGSEA in the germline V gene. The CDR3 loop spans 14 amino acids. The junction had 6 bases not matched to a gene; V was cut back by 5 bases and J by 5 bases. CDR3 region: CSVRVAGGDNEQFF. The CDR3 coding sequence is TGCAGCGTTAGAGTAGCGGGAGGTGACAATGAGCAGTTCTTC.

This clonotype was seen a handful of times. V usage is TRBV12-3 or TRBV12-4 and J usage is TRBJ2-5, with 12 bases fitting TRBD1. The CDR3 spans 15 residues. J gave up 4 bases and V 5 bases, and 5 bases lay outside the gene matches. The CDR3 here is CASSPGTGGVETQYF. For the CDR3, the DNA is TGTGCCAGCAGTCCAGGGACAGGGGGCGTAGAGACCCAGTACTTC.

J is TRBJ2-5 and V is TRBV7-9; perhaps D is TRBD1 or TRBD2 (5 bases each). The germline CDR1 and CDR2 sequences are SEHNR and FQNEAQ (reference sequence). Trimming took off 1 base at V and 4 bases at J, with 22 bases between the two ends. CDR3 length: 18 residues. The CDR3 region is CASSLGALGRGLGETQYF. The CDR3 DNA reads as TGTGCCAGCAGCTTAGGTGCGTTGGGACGAGGATTAGGAGAGACCCAGTACTTC.

This clonotype was detected a few times. The V gene is TRBV7-2, the J gene TRBJ2-3; D remains ambiguous. The germline CDR1 and CDR2 sequences are SGHTA and FQGNSA. V lost 5 bases to trimming and J lost 1 base, with 10 bases between them. CDR3 length: 14 amino acids. CDR3 protein: CASSPHSGTDTQYF. The CDR3 region has the DNA TGTGCCAGCAGCCCCCATTCGGGCACAGATACGCAGTATTTT.

The chain combines TRBV12-3 or TRBV12-4 with TRBJ1-5; D perhaps matches TRBD1 (5 bases). The CDR3 is 18 residues long. Trimming left V 3 bases short and J 6 bases short, with 24 bases between. In DNA, the CDR3 is TGTGCCAGCAGTTTCGGGTTGATTTGGACGAAGAGGGGTCAGCCCCAGCATTTT. Translating gives CASSFGLIWTKRGQPQHF.

CDR3 nucleotide sequence: TGTGCCAGCAACTCAGGGAGCTCCTACGAGCAGTACTTC. This translates into CASNSGSSYEQYF. The rearrangement joins TRBV6-8 to TRBJ2-7; perhaps D is TRBD1 or TRBD2 (5 bases each). Trimming pared 7 bases from V and 0 bases from J, leaving 10 bases between. The CDR3 is 13 residues long. Germline CDR1 MNHGY, CDR2 SAAAGT.

A few counts support this clonotype. V usage is TRBV12-3 or TRBV12-4 and J usage is TRBJ2-6, with D perhaps matching TRBD1 (6 bases). Trimming removed 3 bases at V and 2 bases at J, with 14 bases between. The CDR3 is made up of 17 amino acids. CDR3 amino acids: CASSFQPGQPGANVLTF. The DNA for the CDR3 is TGTGCCAGCAGTTTTCAACCAGGACAGCCTGGGGCCAACGTCCTGACTTTC.

In this sample, this clonotype turned up a few times. The rearrangement links TRBV20-1 to TRBJ1-2, with D maybe TRBD1 (5 bases). V dropped 0 bases and J dropped 8 bases, with 10 bases sitting between them. The CDR3 consists of 12 residues. Germline CDR1 reads DFQATT; CDR2 reads SNEGSKA (reference sequence). In nucleotides, the CDR3 is TGCAGTGCTAGAGATTTAGGGACGGGCTACACCTTC. This sequence encodes CSARDLGTGYTF.

With respect to this clonotype: Lacking the conserved final phenylalanine or tryptophan, this CDR3 likely reflects a read error. V gene TRBV28 combines with J gene TRBJ1-2, with 8 bases lining up with TRBD1. V shed 6 bases, J shed 5 bases, and the junction held 2 bases outside the gene matches. Germline V gives CDR1 MDHEN, CDR2 SYDVKM. The CDR3 loop spans 12 amino acids. The CDR3 protein is CASRRTGYGYTS. Here the CDR3 DNA reads TGTGCCAGCAGACGGACAGGGTATGGCTACACCTCC.

This clonotype was seen ten or more times. The chain carries TRBV6-6 and TRBJ1-1, with 12 bases lining up with TRBD1. This CDR3 region has 16 residues. The V and J ends lost 8 bases and 5 bases, in that order; junction bases with no gene match: 12. From germline, CDR1 is MNHNY and CDR2 SVGAGI (reference sequence). CDR3: CASDAGQGAPGTEAFF. The CDR3 nucleotides are TGTGCCAGCGACGCGGGACAGGGGGCCCCGGGGACTGAAGCTTTCTTT.